This TCR beta chain was sequenced during a study of cytomegalovirus exposure and HLA in healthy donors. Germline V gene sequence: CDR1 SGHTS, CDR2 YDEGEE. CDR3 length: 17 amino acids. Trimming took 4 bases from V and 4 from J; bases not matched to a gene: 8. The PCR ran on 60 Vbeta and 13 Jbeta primers. Sequencing was performed with immunoSEQ multiplex PCR; in TCRdb, only in-frame clones are kept and a portion is missing. The profile shows about 130,000 clones, 75% to 80% of them singletons. The sequence derives from a man between 35 and 55 years old in good health and CMV-seronegative. The V gene is TRBV5-8, the J gene TRBJ2-1, with 13 bases lining up with TRBD2. The sample consisted of PBMCs. The DNA of the CDR3 is TGTGCCAGCAGCCCATCGAAGACTAGCGGGGGGTACAATGAGCAGTTCTTC. Amino acids: CASSPSKTSGGYNEQFF.